This is a list of T cell receptor beta chains from one sample in a study of cytomegalovirus exposure and HLA in healthy donors. Profiling relied on immunoSEQ multiplex PCR, and the TCRdb table lists in-frame clones only, not all of them. The table records 150,000 or so clones, 60% to 80% of them present only once. Sequencing was done on a sample of PBMCs. The receptors were gathered from a woman aged 40 to 55 in good health and CMV-seronegative. CDR3s include the opening cysteine and the closing phenylalanine or tryptophan. The D gene is left open where the match is weak. Clone size is shown for a subset of rows, as once, few, many or a class of expanded clone.

clone size,V gene,J gene,D gene,CDR3 DNA,CDR3 protein
few,TRBV25-1,TRBJ2-5,TRBD2,TGTGCCAGCAGTGAATTAGGTAGCGGGGAAATAGAGACCCAGTACTTC,CASSELGSGEIETQYF
.,TRBV2,TRBJ2-3,TRBD2,TGTGCCAGCAGTCCAGGGACTAGCGGGAGAGATACGCAGTATTTT,CASSPGTSGRDTQYF
.,TRBV5-8,TRBJ1-2,TRBD1,TGTGCCAGCAGCTCGACGGGACAGCGCTACACCTTC,CASSSTGQRYTF
.,TRBV7-9,TRBJ2-1,TRBD1,TGTGCCAGCAGCTCAATGAGTGGACAGGGGGTCTACAATGAGCAGTTCTTC,CASSSMSGQGVYNEQFF
.,TRBV4-3,TRBJ2-4,.,TGCGCCAGCAGCCTCATGTGGGGCACTGGGAACATTCAGTACTTC,CASSLMWGTGNIQYF
.,TRBV6-1,TRBJ2-5,.,TGTGCCAGCACCCGAGGGGGCGGGGAAGAGACCCAGTACTTC,CASTRGGGEETQYF
.,TRBV5-6,TRBJ1-3,.,TGTGCCAGCAGCGCAACTTTGGGAAACACCATATATTTT,CASSATLGNTIYF
.,TRBV12-5,TRBJ2-1,.,TGTGCTAGCCGTAATGCTAACAATGAGCAGTTCTTC,CASRNANNEQFF
.,TRBV28,TRBJ1-2,.,TGTGCCAGCAGTTCCCTTACAGGGAACTATGGCTACACCTTC,CASSSLTGNYGYTF
.,TRBV4-3,TRBJ1-2,TRBD1,TGCGCCAGCAGCCAAGAGAAGACAGGGGTATTCCACTATGGCTACACCTTC,CASSQEKTGVFHYGYTF
few,TRBV7-2,TRBJ1-2,.,TGTGCCAGCAGTTGGGGAGGGGATCTGCGCGGCTACACCTTC,CASSWGGDLRGYTF
.,TRBV2,TRBJ2-7,.,TGTGCCAGCAGTGAATCAGCGGGTCTCTCCTACGAGCAGTACTTC,CASSESAGLSYEQYF
.,TRBV7-2,TRBJ1-5,TRBD1,TGTGCCAGCAGCCTACTACCCGGGACAGGGGGCCAGCCCCAGCATTTT,CASSLLPGTGGQPQHF
.,TRBV5-1,TRBJ1-6,TRBD1,TGCGCCAGCAGCCCCGGACAGGCTGGCACACCCCTCCACTTT,CASSPGQAGTPLHF
few,TRBV20-1,TRBJ1-5,.,TGCAGTGCTAGCCGGGATCAGCCCCAGCATTTT,CSASRDQPQHF
.,TRBV19,TRBJ2-7,TRBD2,TGTGCCAGTAGCTCAATGGGACTAGCGGGAGGCCCTCCCTACGAGCAGTACTTC,CASSSMGLAGGPPYEQYF
.,TRBV5-1,TRBJ1-1,TRBD1,TGCGCCAGCAGCTCTGACACAGGGGTTCACACTGAAGCTTTCTTT,CASSSDTGVHTEAFF
.,TRBV6-5,TRBJ2-1,TRBD1,TGTGCCAGCAGTTACGGTGGACAGGGAGAGTTCTTC,CASSYGGQGEFF
.,TRBV11-2,TRBJ2-2,TRBD1,TGTGCCAGCAGCGGAGAAAGACAGGGTCCCTCCGGGGAGCTGTTTTTT,CASSGERQGPSGELFF
.,TRBV5-1,TRBJ2-5,TRBD2,TGCGCCAGCAGCTCGGGACTAGCCACGAGGACCCAGTACTTC,CASSSGLATRTQYF
.,TRBV5-6,TRBJ1-4,.,TGTGCCAGCAGCCCACGACATTCAGGTGTAAAACTGTTTTTT,CASSPRHSGVKLFF
.,TRBV11-2,TRBJ1-5,.,TGTGCCAGCAGCTTATCGGGGAACAATCAGCCCCAGCATTTT,CASSLSGNNQPQHF
.,TRBV9,TRBJ2-6,.,TGTGCCAGCAGCATCAGCTCTGGGGCCAACGTCCTGACTTTC,CASSISSGANVLTF
.,TRBV28,TRBJ2-3,TRBD2,TGTGCCAGCACCCCAGAGGAGCGGGAGCTCTTTGATACGCAGTATTTT,CASTPEERELFDTQYF
.,TRBV25-1,TRBJ2-7,.,TGTGCCAGCAGCCGGTCCCCTTCCTACGAGCAGTACTTC,CASSRSPSYEQYF
.,TRBV2,TRBJ2-1,.,TGTGCCAGCAGTGCTAGCATCTCCTACAATGAGCAGTTCTTC,CASSASISYNEQFF
once,TRBV7-6,TRBJ2-7,TRBD1,TGTGCCAGCAGCCGACAGGGAGCCTACGAGCAGTACTTC,CASSRQGAYEQYF
.,TRBV28,TRBJ2-1,.,TGTGCCAGCTCCGTCTCTTTAGGAGGTGAGCAGTTCTTC,CASSVSLGGEQFF
.,TRBV7-9,TRBJ1-2,.,TGTGCCAGCACCATCGAGGGTGAAATGAACTATGGCTACACCTTC,CASTIEGEMNYGYTF
.,TRBV29-1,TRBJ1-5,TRBD1,TGCAGCGCCCAAGACAGGGGGGAGCCCCAGCATTTT,CSAQDRGEPQHF
.,TRBV6-5,TRBJ2-7,TRBD1,TGTGCCAGCAGTCAACAGACAGGGGGCTACGAGCAGTACTTC,CASSQQTGGYEQYF
.,TRBV6-5,TRBJ2-2,TRBD1,TGTGCCAGCAGCCGTTGGACAGGGGACACCGGGGAGCTGTTTTTT,CASSRWTGDTGELFF
.,TRBV11-2,TRBJ2-1,.,TGTGCCAGCAGCCCACAAATGTCCTACAATGAGCAGTTCTTC,CASSPQMSYNEQFF
once,TRBV7-6,TRBJ2-7,.,TGTGCCAGCAGCCCCCCGGGAGCTTCCTACGAGCAGTACTTC,CASSPPGASYEQYF
once,TRBV27,TRBJ2-5,.,TGTGCCAGCAGTTTTGGGCTAGCTGTGGAGACCCAGTACTTC,CASSFGLAVETQYF
.,TRBV28,TRBJ1-1,.,TGTGCCAGCAGTTTAGGTCAGGGTTGGACTGAAGCTTTCTTT,CASSLGQGWTEAFF
.,TRBV4-2,TRBJ1-6,TRBD1,TGTGCCAGCAGCCAAGAGGGTAAACAGGGGGCTATTTCACCCCTCCACTTT,CASSQEGKQGAISPLHF
.,TRBV25-1,TRBJ2-7,.,TGTGCCAGCAACAATTTCTACGAGCAGTACTTC,CASNNFYEQYF
.,TRBV19,TRBJ2-5,.,TGTGCCAGTAGGCCCGAACAGGGGTCAGCGGGCGAGACCCAGTACTTC,CASRPEQGSAGETQYF
.,TRBV30,TRBJ2-1,TRBD2,TGTGCCTGGAGTAGCGGGGGGCCTCGTATAGGGTCCTACAATGAGCAGTTCTTC,CAWSSGGPRIGSYNEQFF
.,TRBV19,TRBJ2-2,.,TGTGCCAGTAGTATATCTGGGGCGCCGACCGGGGAGCTGTTTTTT,CASSISGAPTGELFF